The next 9 T cell receptor beta chains were all read from a single sample in a study of blood T cell repertoires in COVID-19. Here immunoSEQ multiplex PCR was the method, and the copy in TCRdb shows in-frame clones only, minus some. Among about 270,000 clones, 85% to 90% were seen once, and the ten largest hold over 4%. Sequenced: PBMCs or T cells enriched from blood (not recorded which). The receptor source for this set is a woman under 40 with acute COVID-19.

The CDR3 here is CASSLNSPGTGDEQYF. Here the CDR3 DNA reads TGTGCCAGCAGCTTAAACTCCCCGGGGACAGGGGACGAGCAGTACTTC. The V and J genes are TRBV7-3 and TRBJ2-7, with 10 bases matching TRBD1. CDR1 and CDR2 (germline): SGHTA, FQGTGA. The CDR3 extends over 16 amino acids. V gave up 1 base and J gave up 5 bases; unmatched junction bases: 8.

The gene calls are TRBV5-1 and TRBJ1-1; the D is unclear. Deletions cut 0 bases from V and 2 bases from J, with 5 bases between. Germline V lookup: CDR1 SGHRS, CDR2 YFSETQ. The CDR3 covers 13 residues. The CDR3 DNA sequence: TGCGCCAGCAGCTTGGACAGCAACACTGAAGCTTTCTTT. Protein sequence: CASSLDSNTEAFF.

The chain has TRBV7-6 and TRBJ2-7; 7 bases agree with TRBD2. Germline V gene sequence: CDR1 SGHVS, CDR2 FNYEAQ. The CDR3 is made up of 15 amino acids. With 1 base clipped from V and 1 base from J, the junction kept 4 bases outside the gene matches. The CDR3 nucleotides are TGTGCCAGCAGCTTAGAAGCGGGACCTTCCTACGAGCAGTACTTC. It specifies CASSLEAGPSYEQYF.

The J gene is TRBJ2-2, the V gene TRBV9; a weak D match, TRBD1 (5 bases). This CDR3 has 15 residues. The V and J ends lost 4 bases and 0 bases respectively, with 10 bases between them. Germline CDR1 and CDR2: SGDLS and YYNGEE. The CDR3 is CASSPRTTNTGELFF. The CDR3 DNA reads TGTGCCAGCAGCCCGAGGACAACGAACACCGGGGAGCTGTTTTTT.

The chain carries TRBV18 and TRBJ2-7, with a weak D call TRBD2 (5 bases). Between the trimmed V and J ends, which lost 2 bases and 0 bases, there was a span of 5 bases. Germline assignment: CDR1 KGHSH and CDR2 LQKENI. This CDR3 has 13 amino acids. This CDR3 is CASSPAGSYEQYF. The CDR3 nucleotides read TGTGCCAGCTCACCAGCGGGCTCCTACGAGCAGTACTTC.

V gene TRBV19 combines with J gene TRBJ2-1; D possibly corresponds to TRBD1 (6 bases). Trimming removed 4 bases from V and 0 bases from J, with 7 bases in between. The CDR3 contains 14 residues. Per the germline V gene, CDR1 is LNHDA and CDR2 is SQIVND (reference sequence). The CDR3 nucleotides read TGTGCCAGTAGTAAGGGGGTCTCCTACAATGAGCAGTTCTTC. Translating it yields CASSKGVSYNEQFF.

The chain has TRBV27 and TRBJ2-1, with 8 bases matching TRBD2. The V gene end was trimmed by 3 bases and the J gene end by 6 bases; junction bases not matched to a gene: 4. Germline assignment: CDR1 MNHEY and CDR2 SMNVEV (reference sequence). The CDR3 is 14 residues long. The CDR3 loop is CASSFREGGNEQFF. In DNA form, the CDR3 reads TGTGCCAGCAGTTTTCGGGAGGGAGGCAATGAGCAGTTCTTC.

The CDR3 protein is CASSRRTSGRTDTQYF. Here the CDR3 DNA reads TGTGCCAGCAGCCGTCGGACTAGCGGGAGAACAGATACGCAGTATTTT. The chain employs TRBV7-2 and TRBJ2-3; 13 bases align to TRBD2. The germline CDR1 and CDR2 sequences are SGHTA and FQGNSA. CDR3 length equals 16 residues. The J segment lost 3 bases and the V segment lost 5 bases, leaving 5 bases of the junction unmatched.

Concerning this clone: This specimen includes other DNA sequences encoding the same CDR3. The V gene is TRBV7-3, the J gene TRBJ2-3; the match to TRBD1 covers 10 bases. The J segment lost 3 bases and the V segment lost 6 bases, leaving 6 bases of the junction unmatched. Per the germline V gene, CDR1 is SGHTA and CDR2 is FQGTGA. The CDR3 length is 15 residues. This chain's CDR3 is CASSPTGGSTDTQYF. Here the CDR3 DNA reads TGTGCCAGCAGTCCGACAGGGGGCTCGACAGATACGCAGTATTTT.